These T cell receptor beta chains were read from a single sample in a study of blood T cells in healthy people across ages. TCRdb independently ran MiXCR on the 5' RACE reads; one entry per CDR3 protein. The profile shows more than 800,000 distinct CDR3 sequences, roughly 45% of them singletons. The sequencing input was blood. The receptors were sampled from a woman aged 60-75 years in good health. Both conserved end residues are part of each CDR3. D genes are given only for firm matches.

J	V	D	CDR3
TRBJ2-4	TRBV20-1	.	CSAPNVRDLAKNIQYF
TRBJ2-7	TRBV4-1	.	CASSLTGGTTAIYEQYF
TRBJ1-2	TRBV25-1	TRBD1	CASRAPGQKYGYTF
TRBJ2-1	TRBV14	TRBD1	CASSQGQGGFSYNEQFF
TRBJ1-2	TRBV10-3	.	CAISESRGTDYGYTF
TRBJ2-6	TRBV27	TRBD2	CASSFQIAGGPGANVLTF
.	TRBV9	TRBD2	CASSATSGFYEQYF
TRBJ2-5	TRBV9	TRBD2	CASSVAGLAEETQYF
TRBJ2-7	TRBV6-5	TRBD2	CASSSGGRTYEQYF
TRBJ2-1	TRBV5-1	.	CASSLVGRDNEQFF
TRBJ1-2	TRBV27	TRBD1	CASSRTGINGCTF
TRBJ2-7	TRBV6-4	TRBD1	CASSASTGLADIYEQYF
TRBJ1-5	TRBV20-1	TRBD1	CSARVDRAGNQPQHF
TRBJ2-2	TRBV2	TRBD1	CASRLDRAPGELFF
TRBJ2-7	TRBV9	TRBD2	CAGSGGGHNEQYF
TRBJ2-7	TRBV20-1	TRBD1	CSAPGQGGSYEQYF
TRBJ2-7	TRBV4-1	TRBD1	CASSQAGGTSYEQYF
TRBJ2-5	TRBV7-9	.	CASSSGRNQETQYF
TRBJ2-7	TRBV5-1	.	CASSLARLNSYEQYF
TRBJ1-1	TRBV29-1	.	CSVEVGAGTEAFF
TRBJ2-7	TRBV29-1	TRBD1	CSVTGTGVEQYF
TRBJ2-1	TRBV15	TRBD1	CATSRIVPGQVAYNEQFF
TRBJ2-3	TRBV20-1	.	CSARAGPGPDTQYF
TRBJ2-1	TRBV10-3	.	CAISDGGREPYNEQFF
TRBJ2-6	TRBV7-9	.	CVSTFSGANVLTF
TRBJ2-7	TRBV6-2/TRBV6-3	TRBD2	CASSYSYPTSRLYEQYF
TRBJ1-2	TRBV25-1	TRBD1	CASSDPGTGGDLYGYTF
TRBJ2-7	TRBV7-3	TRBD2	CASSATSVPGEQYF
TRBJ2-7	TRBV14	TRBD2	CASSRGAGTLDEQYF
TRBJ2-1	TRBV6-5	TRBD2	CATMWGLAGEDEQFF
TRBJ2-7	TRBV6-2/TRBV6-3	.	CASSSRGRGSTYEQYF
TRBJ2-7	TRBV9	TRBD1	CASSGAGTGTDEQYF
TRBJ1-6	TRBV4-1	.	CASSQAGEGYSPLHF
TRBJ2-6	TRBV20-1	.	CSAYRTRAGANVPTF
TRBJ2-6	TRBV4-1	.	CASSQLAPQTGANVLTF